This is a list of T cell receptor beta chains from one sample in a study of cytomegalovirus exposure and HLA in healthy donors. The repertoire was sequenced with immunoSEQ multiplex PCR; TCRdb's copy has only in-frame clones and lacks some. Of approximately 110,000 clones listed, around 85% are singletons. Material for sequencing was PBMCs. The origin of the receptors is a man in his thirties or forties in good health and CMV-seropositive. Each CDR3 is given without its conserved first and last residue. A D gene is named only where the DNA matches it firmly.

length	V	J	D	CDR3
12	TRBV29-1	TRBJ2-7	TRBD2	SVAPAGGIYEQY
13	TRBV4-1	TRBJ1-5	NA	ASSQDGQKNQPQH
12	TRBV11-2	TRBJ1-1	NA	ASSLKAGVVEAF
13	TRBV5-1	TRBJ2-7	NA	ASSLAGTFSYEQY
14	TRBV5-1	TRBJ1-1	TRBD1	ASSLLGTVMNTEAF
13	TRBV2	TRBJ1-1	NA	ASSFYGQTNTEAF
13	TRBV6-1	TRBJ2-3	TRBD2	ASSLTSGGPDTQY
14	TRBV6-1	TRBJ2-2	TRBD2	ASSEAPTSVTGELF
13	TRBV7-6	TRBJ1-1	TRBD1	ASSLSGGQGTEAF
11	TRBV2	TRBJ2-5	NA	ASSGERQETQY
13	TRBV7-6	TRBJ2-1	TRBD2	ASSFLAGGLSEQF
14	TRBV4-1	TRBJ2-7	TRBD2	ASSQELAGGRYEQY
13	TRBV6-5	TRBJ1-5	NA	ASSRDSASNQPQH
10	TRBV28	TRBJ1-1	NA	ASSEFGDEAF
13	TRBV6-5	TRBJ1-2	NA	ASSTAPSFGYGYT
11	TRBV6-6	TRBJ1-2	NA	ASSHRENYGYT
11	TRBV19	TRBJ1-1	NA	ASSMGRNTEAF
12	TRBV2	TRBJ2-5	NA	ASSEEDFLQTQY
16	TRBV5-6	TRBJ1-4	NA	ASSLLSDRTATNEKLF
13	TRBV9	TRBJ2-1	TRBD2	ASSVGRGDQDEQF
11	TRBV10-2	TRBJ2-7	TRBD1	ASTGTVHHEQY
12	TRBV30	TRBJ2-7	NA	AWSVLDSSYEQY
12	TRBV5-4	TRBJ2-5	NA	ASSLARGGETQY
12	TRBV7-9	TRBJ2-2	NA	ASSFGRNTGELF
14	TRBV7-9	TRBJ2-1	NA	ASSSLRGASYNEQF
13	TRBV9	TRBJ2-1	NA	ASSPRDRSYNEQF
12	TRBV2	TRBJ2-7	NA	ASSAGLSVYEQY
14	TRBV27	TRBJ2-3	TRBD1	ASSFRTGGEGDTQY
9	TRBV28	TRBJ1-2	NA	ASATLYGYT
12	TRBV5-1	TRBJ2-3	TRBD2	ASRLAGTKRAQY
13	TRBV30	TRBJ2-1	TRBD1	AWSLDRARVNEQF
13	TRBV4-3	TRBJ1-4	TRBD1	ASSRPDRDNEKLF
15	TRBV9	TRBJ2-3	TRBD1	ASSVEAGQGTTDTQY
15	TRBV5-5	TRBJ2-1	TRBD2	ASSLGVAGAVRGEQF
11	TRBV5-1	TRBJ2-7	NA	ASGDGQSYEQY
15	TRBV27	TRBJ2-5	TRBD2	ASSLSGLAGGWETQY
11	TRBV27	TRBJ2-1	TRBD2	ASRRAGWNEQF
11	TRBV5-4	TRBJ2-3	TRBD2	ASMSGGSDTQY
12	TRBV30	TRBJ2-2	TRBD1	AWNRDRNTGELF
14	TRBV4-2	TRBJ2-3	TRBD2	ASSPSYGGFTDTQY
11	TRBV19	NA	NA	ASSIEQGAEQY
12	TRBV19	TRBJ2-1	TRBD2	ASNPGLAGAEQF
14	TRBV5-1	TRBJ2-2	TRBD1	ASSLLTGAGTGELF
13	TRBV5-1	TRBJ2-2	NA	ASSETQFNTGELF
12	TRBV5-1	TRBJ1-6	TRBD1	ASSFQTGDSPLH
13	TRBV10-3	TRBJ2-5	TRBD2	AISEPAGGGETQY